This is a list of T cell receptor beta chains from one sample in a study of beta chain features in type 1 diabetes. TCRdb's table, derived via immunoSEQ multiplex PCR, lists solely in-frame clones and lacks some. This table has more than 350,000 clones, about an eighth appearing once. Sequencing used naive CD4+ T cells from blood. These receptors came from a woman younger than 35 in good health. CDR3s include the opening cysteine and the closing phenylalanine or tryptophan. The D gene is left open where the match is weak. For some rows the clone size is stated as once, few or many, or as a class when expanded; others skip it.

D gene: .
J gene: TRBJ2-7
clone size: few
V gene: TRBV5-1
CDR3 DNA: TGCGCCAGCAGCTCCTTCAACTCCTACGAGCAGTACTTC
CDR3 protein: CASSSFNSYEQYF

D gene: .
J gene: TRBJ2-6
clone size: .
V gene: TRBV7-2
CDR3 DNA: TGTGCCAGCAGTTCCCTAGGGGCCAACGTCCTGACTTTC
CDR3 protein: CASSSLGANVLTF

D gene: .
J gene: TRBJ2-1
clone size: .
V gene: TRBV9
CDR3 DNA: TGTGCCAGCAGCGTAGATTCAGCTAGCTCCTACAATGAGCAGTTCTTC
CDR3 protein: CASSVDSASSYNEQFF

D gene: TRBD1
J gene: TRBJ2-1
clone size: .
V gene: TRBV29-1
CDR3 DNA: TGCAGCGGGGCCTACAGGGGATGGGGTGAGCAGTTCTTC
CDR3 protein: CSGAYRGWGEQFF

D gene: TRBD2
J gene: TRBJ2-1
clone size: few
V gene: TRBV10-3
CDR3 DNA: TGTGCCATCTCTAGCGGGGGGTTGGATGAGCAGTTCTTC
CDR3 protein: CAISSGGLDEQFF

D gene: TRBD2
J gene: TRBJ2-2
clone size: few
V gene: TRBV9
CDR3 DNA: TGTGCCAGCAGCCCGGCGGGGGTAGCGGCACTCACCGGGGAGCTGTTTTTT
CDR3 protein: CASSPAGVAALTGELFF

D gene: .
J gene: TRBJ1-4
clone size: .
V gene: TRBV18
CDR3 DNA: TGTGCCAGCTCGGACAGAAGGCATGAAAAACTGTTTTTT
CDR3 protein: CASSDRRHEKLFF

D gene: TRBD1
J gene: TRBJ2-7
clone size: .
V gene: TRBV30
CDR3 DNA: TGTGCCCCTGGGGGGACAGGAGCCTACGAGCAGTACTTC
CDR3 protein: CAPGGTGAYEQYF

D gene: TRBD1
J gene: TRBJ1-4
clone size: few
V gene: TRBV15
CDR3 DNA: TGTGCCACCAGTAGACAGGGGCCTGAAAAACTGTTTTTT
CDR3 protein: CATSRQGPEKLFF

D gene: .
J gene: TRBJ1-1
clone size: .
V gene: TRBV5-1
CDR3 DNA: TGCGCCAGCAGCTTGCCCGCGGGGAACACTGAAGCTTTCTTT
CDR3 protein: CASSLPAGNTEAFF

D gene: TRBD2
J gene: TRBJ2-1
clone size: few
V gene: TRBV5-1
CDR3 DNA: TGCGCCAGCAGCTTAACGACTAGCCTCTACAATGAGCAGTTCTTC
CDR3 protein: CASSLTTSLYNEQFF

D gene: .
J gene: TRBJ1-1
clone size: .
V gene: TRBV29-1
CDR3 DNA: TGCAGCGTTGAAGTGACCCAGGGAAACACTGAAGCTTTCTTT
CDR3 protein: CSVEVTQGNTEAFF

D gene: .
J gene: TRBJ2-1
clone size: few
V gene: TRBV27
CDR3 DNA: TGTGCCAGCAGTTTATCCAAAACTCACAGGGCATTGGGTTACAATGAGCAGTTCTTC
CDR3 protein: CASSLSKTHRALGYNEQFF

D gene: TRBD1
J gene: TRBJ2-6
clone size: .
V gene: TRBV5-1
CDR3 DNA: TGCGCCAGCAGCTCGCAGGGGGCTGGGGCCAACGTCCTGACTTTC
CDR3 protein: CASSSQGAGANVLTF

D gene: .
J gene: TRBJ1-1
clone size: .
V gene: TRBV7-2
CDR3 DNA: TGTGCCAGCAGCTTAGTAGGGGCTCTGGAAGCTTTCTTT
CDR3 protein: CASSLVGALEAFF

D gene: .
J gene: TRBJ2-1
clone size: few
V gene: TRBV4-2
CDR3 DNA: TGTGCCAGCAGCCCCAAAGCCTCAGGGGACAATGAGCAGTTCTTC
CDR3 protein: CASSPKASGDNEQFF

D gene: .
J gene: TRBJ2-5
clone size: .
V gene: TRBV5-1
CDR3 DNA: TGCGCCAGCAGCTTGGCTGGGACGACATGGTACCAAGAGACCCAGTACTTC
CDR3 protein: CASSLAGTTWYQETQYF